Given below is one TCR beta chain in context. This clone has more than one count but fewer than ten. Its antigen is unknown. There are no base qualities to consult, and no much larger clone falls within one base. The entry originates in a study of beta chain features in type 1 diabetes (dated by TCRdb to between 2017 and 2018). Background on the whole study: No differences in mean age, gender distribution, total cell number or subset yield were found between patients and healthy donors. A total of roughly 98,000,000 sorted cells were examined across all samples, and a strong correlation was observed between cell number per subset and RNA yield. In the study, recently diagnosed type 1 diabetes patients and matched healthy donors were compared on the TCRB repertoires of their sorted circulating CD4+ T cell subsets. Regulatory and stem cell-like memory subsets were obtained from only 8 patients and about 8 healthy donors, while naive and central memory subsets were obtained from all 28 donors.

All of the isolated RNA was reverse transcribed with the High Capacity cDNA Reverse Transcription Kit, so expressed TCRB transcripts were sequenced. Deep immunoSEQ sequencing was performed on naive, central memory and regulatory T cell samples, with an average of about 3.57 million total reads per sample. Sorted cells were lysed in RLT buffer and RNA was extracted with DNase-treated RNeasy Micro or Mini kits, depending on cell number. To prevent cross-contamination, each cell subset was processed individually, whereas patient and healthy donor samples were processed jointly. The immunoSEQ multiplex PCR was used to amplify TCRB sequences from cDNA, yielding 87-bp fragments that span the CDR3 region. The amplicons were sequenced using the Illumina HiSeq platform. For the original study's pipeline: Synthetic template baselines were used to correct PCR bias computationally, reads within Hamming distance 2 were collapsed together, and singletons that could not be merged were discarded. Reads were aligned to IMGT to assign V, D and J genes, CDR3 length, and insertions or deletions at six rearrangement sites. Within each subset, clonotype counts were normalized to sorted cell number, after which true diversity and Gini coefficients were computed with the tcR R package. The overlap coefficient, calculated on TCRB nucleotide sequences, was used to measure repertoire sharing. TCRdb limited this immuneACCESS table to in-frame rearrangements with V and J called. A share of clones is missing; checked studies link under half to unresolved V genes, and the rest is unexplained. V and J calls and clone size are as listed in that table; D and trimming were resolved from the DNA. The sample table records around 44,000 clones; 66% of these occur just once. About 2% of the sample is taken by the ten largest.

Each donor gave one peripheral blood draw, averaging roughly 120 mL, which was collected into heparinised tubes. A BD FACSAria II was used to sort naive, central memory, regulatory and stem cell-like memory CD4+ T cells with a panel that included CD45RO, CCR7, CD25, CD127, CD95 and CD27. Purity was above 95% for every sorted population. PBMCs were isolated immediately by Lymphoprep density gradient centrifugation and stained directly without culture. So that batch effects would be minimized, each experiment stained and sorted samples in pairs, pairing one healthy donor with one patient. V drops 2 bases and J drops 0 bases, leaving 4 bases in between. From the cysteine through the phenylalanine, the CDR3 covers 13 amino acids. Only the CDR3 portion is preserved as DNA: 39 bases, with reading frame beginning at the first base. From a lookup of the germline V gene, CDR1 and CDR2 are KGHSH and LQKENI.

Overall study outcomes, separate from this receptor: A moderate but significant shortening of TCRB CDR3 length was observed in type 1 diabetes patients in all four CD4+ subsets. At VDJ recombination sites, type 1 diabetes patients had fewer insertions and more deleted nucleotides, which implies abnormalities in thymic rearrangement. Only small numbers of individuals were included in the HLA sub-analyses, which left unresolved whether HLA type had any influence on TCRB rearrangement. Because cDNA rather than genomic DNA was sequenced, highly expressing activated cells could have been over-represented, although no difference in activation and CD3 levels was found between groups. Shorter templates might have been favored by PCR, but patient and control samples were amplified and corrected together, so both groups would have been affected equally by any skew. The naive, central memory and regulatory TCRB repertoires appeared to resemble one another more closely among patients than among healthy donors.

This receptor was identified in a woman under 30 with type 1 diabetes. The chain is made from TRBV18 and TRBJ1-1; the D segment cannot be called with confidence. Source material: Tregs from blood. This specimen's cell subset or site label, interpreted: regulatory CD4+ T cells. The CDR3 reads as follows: CASSPAVNTEAFF. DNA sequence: TGTGCCAGCTCACCAGCGGTGAACACTGAAGCTTTCTTT.